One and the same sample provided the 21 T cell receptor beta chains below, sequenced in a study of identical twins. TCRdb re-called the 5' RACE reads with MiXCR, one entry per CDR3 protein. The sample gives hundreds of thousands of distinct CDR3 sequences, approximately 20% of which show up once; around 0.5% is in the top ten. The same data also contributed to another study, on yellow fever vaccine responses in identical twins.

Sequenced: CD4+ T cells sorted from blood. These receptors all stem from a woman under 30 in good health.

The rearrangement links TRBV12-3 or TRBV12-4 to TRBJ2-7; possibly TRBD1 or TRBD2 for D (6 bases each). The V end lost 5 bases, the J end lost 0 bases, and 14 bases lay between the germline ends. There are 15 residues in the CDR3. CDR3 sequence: CASSLGTGASYEQYV. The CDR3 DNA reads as TGTGCCAGCAGTCTCGGGACGGGGGCCTCCTACGAGCAGTACGTC.

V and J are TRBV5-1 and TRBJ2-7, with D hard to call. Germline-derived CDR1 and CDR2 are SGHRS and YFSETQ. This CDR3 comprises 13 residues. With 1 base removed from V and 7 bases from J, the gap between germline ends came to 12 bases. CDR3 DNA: TGCGCCAGCAGCTTGATCCCAGATCGGGAGCAGTACGTC. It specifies CASSLIPDREQYV.

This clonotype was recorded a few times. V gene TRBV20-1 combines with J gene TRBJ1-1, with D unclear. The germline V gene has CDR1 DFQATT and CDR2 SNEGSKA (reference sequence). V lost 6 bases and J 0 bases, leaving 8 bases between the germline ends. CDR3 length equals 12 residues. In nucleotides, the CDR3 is TGCAGTGCAGTCCACATGAACACTGAAGCTTTCTTT. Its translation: CSAVHMNTEAFF.

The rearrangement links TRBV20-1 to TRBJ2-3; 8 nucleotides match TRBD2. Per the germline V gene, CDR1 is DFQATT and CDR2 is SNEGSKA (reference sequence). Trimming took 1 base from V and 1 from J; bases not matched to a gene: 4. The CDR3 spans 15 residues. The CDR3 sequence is CSARVTSEGTDTQYF. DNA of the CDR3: TGCAGTGCTAGAGTGACTAGCGAAGGCACAGATACGCAGTATTTT.

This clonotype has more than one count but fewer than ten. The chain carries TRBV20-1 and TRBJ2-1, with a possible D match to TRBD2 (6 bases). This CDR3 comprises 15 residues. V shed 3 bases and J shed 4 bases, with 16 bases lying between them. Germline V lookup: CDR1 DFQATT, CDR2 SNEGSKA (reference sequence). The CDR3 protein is CSASLQRVVYNEQFF. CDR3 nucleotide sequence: TGCAGTGCTAGTTTGCAGCGGGTAGTTTACAATGAGCAGTTCTTC.

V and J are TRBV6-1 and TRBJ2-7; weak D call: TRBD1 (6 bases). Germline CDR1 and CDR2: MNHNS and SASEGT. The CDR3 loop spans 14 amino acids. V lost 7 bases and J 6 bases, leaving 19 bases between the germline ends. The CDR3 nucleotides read TGTGCCAGCAACCCCTCGACAGGTTTCTCCGAGCAGTACGTC. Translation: CASNPSTGFSEQYV.

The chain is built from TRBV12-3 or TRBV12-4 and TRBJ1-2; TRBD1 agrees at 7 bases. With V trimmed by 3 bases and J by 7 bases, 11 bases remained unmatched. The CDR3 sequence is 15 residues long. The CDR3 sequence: CASSFSHGTAGGYTF. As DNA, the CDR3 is TGTGCCAGCAGTTTCTCCCACGGGACAGCTGGTGGCTACACCTTC.

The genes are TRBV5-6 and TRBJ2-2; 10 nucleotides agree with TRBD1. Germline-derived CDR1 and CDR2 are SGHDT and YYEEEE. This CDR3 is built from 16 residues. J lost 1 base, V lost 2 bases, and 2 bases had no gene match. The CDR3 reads CASSFWTGGNTGELFF. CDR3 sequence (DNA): TGTGCCAGCAGCTTTTGGACAGGGGGGAACACCGGGGAGCTGTTTTTT.

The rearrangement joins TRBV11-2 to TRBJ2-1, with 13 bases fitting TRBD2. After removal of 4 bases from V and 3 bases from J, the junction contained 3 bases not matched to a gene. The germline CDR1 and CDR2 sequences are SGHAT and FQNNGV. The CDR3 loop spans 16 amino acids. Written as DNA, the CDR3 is TGTGCCAGCAGCTCCGGGACTAGCGGGAACTACAATGAGCAGTTCTTC. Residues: CASSSGTSGNYNEQFF.

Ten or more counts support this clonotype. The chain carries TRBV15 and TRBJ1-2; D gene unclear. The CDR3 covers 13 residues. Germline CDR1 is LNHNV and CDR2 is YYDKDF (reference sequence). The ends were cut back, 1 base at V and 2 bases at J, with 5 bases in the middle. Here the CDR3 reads CATSRAENYGYTF. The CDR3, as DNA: TGTGCCACCAGCAGAGCGGAGAACTATGGCTACACCTTC.

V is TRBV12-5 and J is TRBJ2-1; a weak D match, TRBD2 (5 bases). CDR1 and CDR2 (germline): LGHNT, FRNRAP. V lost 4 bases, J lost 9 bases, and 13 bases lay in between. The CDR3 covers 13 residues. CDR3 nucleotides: TGTGCTAGTGGTTCTCTAGCCATGGGTGAGCAGTTCTTC. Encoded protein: CASGSLAMGEQFF.

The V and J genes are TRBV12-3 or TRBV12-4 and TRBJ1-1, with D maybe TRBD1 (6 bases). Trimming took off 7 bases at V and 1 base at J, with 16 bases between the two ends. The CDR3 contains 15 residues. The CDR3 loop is CASTPRGAENTEAFF. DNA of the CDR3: TGTGCCAGCACCCCGCGGGGGGCGGAGAACACTGAAGCTTTCTTT.

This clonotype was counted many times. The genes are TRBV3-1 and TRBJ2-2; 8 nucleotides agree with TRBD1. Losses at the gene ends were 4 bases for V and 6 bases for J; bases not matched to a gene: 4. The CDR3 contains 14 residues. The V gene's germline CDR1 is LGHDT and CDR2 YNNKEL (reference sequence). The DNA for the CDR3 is TGTGCCAGCAGCCGGACAGGGAATGCCGGGGAGCTGTTTTTT. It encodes CASSRTGNAGELFF.

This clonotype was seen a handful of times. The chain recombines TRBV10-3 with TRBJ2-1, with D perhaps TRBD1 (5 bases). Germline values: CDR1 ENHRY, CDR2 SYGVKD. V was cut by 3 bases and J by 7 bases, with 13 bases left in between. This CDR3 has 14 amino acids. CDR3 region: CAISDGRGGNEQFF. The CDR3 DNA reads TGTGCCATCAGTGATGGAAGGGGTGGGAATGAGCAGTTCTTC.

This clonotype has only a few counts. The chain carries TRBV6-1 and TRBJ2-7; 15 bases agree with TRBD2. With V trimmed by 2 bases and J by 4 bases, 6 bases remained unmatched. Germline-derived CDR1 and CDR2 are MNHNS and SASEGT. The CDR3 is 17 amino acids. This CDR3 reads CASSEKGLAGGPYEQYV. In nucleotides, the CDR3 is TGTGCCAGCAGTGAAAAAGGACTAGCGGGGGGGCCTTACGAGCAGTACGTC.

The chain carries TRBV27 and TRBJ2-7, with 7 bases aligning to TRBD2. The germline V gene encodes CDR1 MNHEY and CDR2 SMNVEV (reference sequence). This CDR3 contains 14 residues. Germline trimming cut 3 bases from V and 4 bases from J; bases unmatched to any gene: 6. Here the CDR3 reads CASSFGAGVYEQYF. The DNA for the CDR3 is TGTGCCAGCAGTTTTGGGGCGGGAGTTTACGAGCAGTACTTC.

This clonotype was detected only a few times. CDR3 sequence: CASSWGQGETQYF. Here the CDR3 DNA reads TGCGCCAGCAGCTGGGGACAGGGAGAGACCCAGTACTTC. The V call is TRBV5-1, the J call TRBJ2-5; 9 bases are shared with TRBD1. CDR1 and CDR2 (germline): SGHRS, YFSETQ. V was clipped by 3 bases and J by 4 bases; unmatched bases: 1. This CDR3 comprises 13 residues.

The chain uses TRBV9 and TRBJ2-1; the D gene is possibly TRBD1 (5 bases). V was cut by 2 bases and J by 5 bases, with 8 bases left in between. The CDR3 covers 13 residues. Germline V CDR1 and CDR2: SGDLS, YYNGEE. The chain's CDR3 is CASSVRVDNEQFF. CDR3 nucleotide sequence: TGTGCCAGCAGCGTCAGGGTCGACAATGAGCAGTTCTTC.

CDR3 sequence (DNA): TGTGCCAGCAGTCCGCCCCTGCCAAACACCGGGGAGCTGTTTTTT. It translates to CASSPPLPNTGELFF. The V call is TRBV28, the J call TRBJ2-2; unclear D gene. This CDR3 is 15 amino acids long. V lost 5 bases to trimming and J lost 2 bases, with 12 bases between them. CDR1 is MDHEN, CDR2 SYDVKM, per germline.

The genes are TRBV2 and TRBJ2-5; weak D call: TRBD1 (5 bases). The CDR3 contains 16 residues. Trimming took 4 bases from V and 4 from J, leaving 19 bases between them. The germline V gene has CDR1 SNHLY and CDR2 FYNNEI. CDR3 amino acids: CASSAQGWTVGETQYF. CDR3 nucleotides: TGTGCCAGCAGTGCTCAGGGATGGACGGTCGGAGAGACCCAGTACTTC.

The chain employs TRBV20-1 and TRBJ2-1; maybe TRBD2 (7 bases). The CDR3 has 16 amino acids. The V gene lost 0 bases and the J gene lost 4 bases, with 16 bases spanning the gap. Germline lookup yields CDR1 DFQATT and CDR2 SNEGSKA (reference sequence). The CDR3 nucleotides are TGCAGTGCTAGAGATCTTGCGGGGGCACTGTACAATGAGCAGTTCTTC. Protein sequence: CSARDLAGALYNEQFF.